Presented here are 19 T cell receptor beta chains from one specimen sequenced in a study of Ad26.COV2.S vaccination and SARS-CoV-2 variants. Regarding treatment: about 20 received Ad26.COV2.S at low or high dose, single or two shots; 5 received placebo; per-sample allocation not given. Sampling happened 63 days after the first vaccine or placebo injection. The protocol was immunoSEQ multiplex PCR, while the TCRdb copy is restricted to in-frame clones and leaves out a portion. There are hundreds of thousands of clones in the sample; about 89% occur only once, and under 6% lies in the top ten. The sample here was peripheral blood, taken in a trial of Ad26.COV2.S vaccine versus placebo. The receptors here all came from a person aged 18-60 years who received the Ad26.COV2.S COVID-19 vaccine or a placebo.

The chain employs TRBV19 and TRBJ1-5; D possibly corresponds to TRBD1 (5 bases). The V end was cut by 4 bases, the J end by 4 bases, with 11 bases between. Germline CDR1 and CDR2: LNHDA and SQIVND (reference sequence). The CDR3 consists of 14 residues. CDR3 in DNA: TGTGCCAGTAGTAATAGGGGCGGGAATCAGCCCCAGCATTTT. This gives the protein CASSNRGGNQPQHF.

CDR3 in DNA: TGTGCCACCAGTGAGACCGGGGGGGCAGGGGATCAGCCCCAGCATTTT. As protein: CATSETGGAGDQPQHF. The chain joins TRBV24-1 to TRBJ1-5; possibly TRBD1 for D (6 bases). V was shortened by 4 bases and J by 5 bases, with 17 bases between the two germline ends. Germline values: CDR1 KGHDR, CDR2 SFDVKD. The CDR3 length is 16 residues.

V and J are TRBV19 and TRBJ2-2; D possibly corresponds to TRBD1 (5 bases). Per germline, CDR1 LNHDA and CDR2 SQIVND (reference sequence). Trimming stripped 2 bases from V and 7 bases from J, with 11 bases between. This CDR3 is 14 amino acids long. The CDR3 nucleotides read TGTGCCAGTAGTATAAGAGCAGGGAACGGGGAGCTGTTTTTT. As protein: CASSIRAGNGELFF.

The sample holds a few counts of this clone. The gene calls are TRBV27 and TRBJ2-1; 9 bases map to TRBD2. The junction had 4 bases not matched to a gene; V was cut back by 0 bases and J by 7 bases. This CDR3 spans 15 amino acids. Germline V gene sequence: CDR1 MNHEY, CDR2 SMNVEV (reference sequence). The CDR3 here is CASSLSWLAGNEQFF. DNA for the CDR3: TGTGCCAGCAGTTTATCGTGGCTAGCGGGGAATGAGCAGTTCTTC.

This chain joins TRBV2 and TRBJ2-2; 10 bases map to TRBD2. Germline loops: CDR1 SNHLY, CDR2 FYNNEI. V lost 3 bases and J lost 6; bases outside the gene matches: 4. The CDR3 extends over 15 amino acids. CDR3 sequence (DNA): TGTGCCAGCAGTGAGAGCGGGAGGGCCTCCGGGGAGCTGTTTTTT. Protein product: CASSESGRASGELFF. The full variable domain, its missing parts supplied by reference TRBV2 and TRBJ2-2, is EPEVTQTPSHQVTQMGQEVILRCVPISNHLYFYWYRQILGQKVEFLVSFYNNEISEKSEIFDDQFSVERPDGSNFTLKIRSTKLEDSAMYFCASSESGRASGELFFGEGSRLTVL.

This chain uses TRBV5-1 with TRBJ1-3; 9 bases align to TRBD1. After removal of 2 bases from V and 3 bases from J, the junction contained 3 bases not matched to a gene. This CDR3 region has 15 residues. Per germline, CDR1 SGHRS and CDR2 YFSETQ. The CDR3 coding sequence is TGCGCCAGCAGCTTCGGGGACAGGGATGGAAACACCATATATTTT. Translated, it gives CASSFGDRDGNTIYF.

The chain carries TRBV7-3 and TRBJ1-1, with a weak D call TRBD1 (5 bases). The CDR3 is made up of 15 amino acids. Trimming cost V 1 base and J 7 bases, with 16 bases left between them. Per germline, CDR1 SGHTA and CDR2 FQGTGA. CDR3 sequence: CASSLMGTGSDEAFF. Written as DNA, the CDR3 is TGTGCCAGCAGCTTAATGGGGACGGGGAGCGATGAAGCTTTCTTT. Variable domain in full (rest from reference TRBV7-3 and TRBJ1-1): GAGVSQTPSNKVTEKGKYVELRCDPISGHTALYWYRQSLGQGPEFLIYFQGTGAADDSGLPNDRFFAVRPEGSVSTLKIQRTERGDSAVYLCASSLMGTGSDEAFFGQGTRLTVV.

The DNA for the CDR3 is TGCGCCAGTTCACTGGGACATAGCAATCAGCCCCAGCATTTT. It translates to CASSLGHSNQPQHF. The rearrangement joins TRBV10-2 to TRBJ1-5, with D tentatively TRBD1 (6 bases). From germline, CDR1 is WSHSY and CDR2 SAAADI. This CDR3 is 14 amino acids long. V was cut by 9 bases and J by 0 bases, with 12 bases left in between.

V usage is TRBV7-2 and J usage is TRBJ2-5; D possibly corresponds to TRBD2 (6 bases). Germline CDR1 and CDR2: SGHTA and FQGNSA. Trimming cost V 8 bases and J 2 bases, with 9 bases left between them. This CDR3 spans 12 amino acids. The CDR3 nucleotides are TGTGCCAGCCGGCTAGCGCAAGAGACCCAGTACTTC. Protein sequence: CASRLAQETQYF.

The V and J genes are TRBV7-2 and TRBJ2-3, with 7 bases aligning to TRBD2. This CDR3 has 17 residues. Trimming cost V 0 bases and J 1 base; bases outside gene matches: 7. Germline-derived CDR1 and CDR2 are SGHTA and FQGNSA. The CDR3 sequence is CASSLAGRDYRTDTQYF. The CDR3 region has the DNA TGTGCCAGCAGCTTAGCGGGCCGGGACTACCGCACAGATACGCAGTATTTT.

Points on this clone: This same CDR3 is encoded by further DNA sequences in the sample. The chain couples TRBV27 to TRBJ2-2; either TRBD1 or TRBD2 may supply D (5 bases each). Germline V lookup: CDR1 MNHEY, CDR2 SMNVEV (reference sequence). V lost 2 bases to trimming and J lost 4 bases, with 11 bases between them. The length of the CDR3 is 15 residues. CDR3 sequence: CASSLTRDGTGELFF. The CDR3 region has the DNA TGTGCCAGCAGTTTAACCCGGGACGGCACCGGGGAGCTGTTTTTT.

The chain couples TRBV18 to TRBJ2-1, with 9 nucleotides matching TRBD1. This CDR3 contains 14 residues. The germline CDR1 and CDR2 sequences are KGHSH and LQKENI. Trimming at V came to 5 bases and at J to 8 bases, leaving 7 bases not matched to a gene. The DNA for the CDR3 is TGTGCCAGCTCAAAACAGGGGGCGCGGGATGAGCAGTTCTTC. Its protein is CASSKQGARDEQFF.

This chain links TRBV3-1 (or the pseudogene TRBV3-2) with TRBJ2-2, with 7 nucleotides matching TRBD1. Trimming cost V 4 bases and J 4 bases; bases outside gene matches: 9. Looked up from germline, CDR1 is LGHDT and CDR2 is YNNKEL (reference sequence). CDR3 size: 16 residues. Written as DNA, the CDR3 is TGTGCCAGCAGCCCGGACAGGATTATCTTCACCGGGGAGCTGTTTTTT. As protein: CASSPDRIIFTGELFF.

The chain carries TRBV7-3 and TRBJ2-1; 11 nucleotides match TRBD2. V shed 2 bases, J shed 7 bases, and the junction held 4 bases outside the gene matches. Germline-derived CDR1 and CDR2 are SGHTA and FQGTGA. This CDR3 has 15 residues. CDR3: CASSLGLAGVNEQFF. The CDR3 nucleotides are TGTGCCAGCAGCTTAGGACTAGCGGGCGTTAATGAGCAGTTCTTC.

V gene TRBV3-1 (or the pseudogene TRBV3-2) combines with J gene TRBJ2-3; possible D gene TRBD2, 5 bases. Germline V gene sequence: CDR1 LGHDT, CDR2 YNNKEL (reference sequence). V was pared by 0 bases and J by 0 bases, with 7 bases between. CDR3 length: 15 amino acids. CDR3 residues: CASSQDRGSTDTQYF. Here the CDR3 DNA reads TGTGCCAGCAGCCAAGATCGCGGGAGCACAGATACGCAGTATTTT.

This chain connects TRBV6-6 to TRBJ2-3; D perhaps matches TRBD2 (7 bases). The CDR3 contains 14 residues. V was shortened by 4 bases and J by 6 bases, with 14 bases between the two germline ends. Per the germline V gene, CDR1 is MNHNY and CDR2 is SVGAGI (reference sequence). The CDR3 DNA follows: TGTGCCAGCAGTTTACGGGGGGCGCGTGATACGCAGTATTTT. Amino acid sequence: CASSLRGARDTQYF.

The V call is TRBV2, the J call TRBJ2-3, with TRBD2 identical over 8 bases. CDR1 and CDR2 from the germline V gene are SNHLY and FYNNEI. The ends lost 5 bases at V and 1 base at J; junction bases unmatched: 2. This CDR3 has 14 residues. The CDR3 region is CASSFGGGTDTQYF. The CDR3 coding sequence is TGTGCCAGCAGTTTCGGGGGGGGCACAGATACGCAGTATTTT.

The V and J genes are TRBV30 and TRBJ2-1; no firm D call. Germline-derived CDR1 and CDR2 are GTSNPN and SVGIG (reference sequence). V lost 7 bases, J lost 6 bases, and 13 bases lay in between. The CDR3 runs 12 residues. DNA for the CDR3: TGTGCCTCCTTAGAACCGATCAATGAGCAGTTCTTC. It yields the protein CASLEPINEQFF.

The chain links TRBV4-2 to TRBJ2-7, with D uncertain. CDR1 and CDR2 (germline): LGHNA, YNFKEQ. V was shortened by 4 bases and J by 2 bases, with 9 bases between the two germline ends. CDR3 length equals 13 residues. The CDR3, as DNA: TGTGCCAGCAGCCGAGACATAGCCTACGAGCAGTACTTC. Translated, it gives CASSRDIAYEQYF.